The entry below describes one T cell receptor beta chain. What it binds is not known. Naive CD8 cells, CD45RO-negative and positively selected for CCR7, excluded terminally differentiated effector memory CD45RA+ cells. The CDR3 runs 13 residues. V gave up 0 bases and J gave up 3 bases, with 6 bases separating them. The germline gives CDR1 MGHRA, CDR2 YSYEKL. These data originate in a study of shared clonotypes between healthy human individuals. Study-wide results and caveats: Between a handful of donors, naive CD4 clonotypes were shared at a level of approximately 5%. Genetic and exposure-history diversity was limited by the few donors. Despite large depth, rarefaction showed incomplete sorted-subset sequencing.

Repertoires were generated with immunoSEQ multiplex PCR, while TCRdb's copy carries only in-frame clones and drops some. The table has around 2,000,000 clones, about 95% seen once. This chain uses TRBV4-1 with TRBJ2-7; D is ambiguous. This TCR was recovered from a man aged 18-30 years in good health. Sequenced material: naive CD8+ T cells sorted from blood. In DNA form, the CDR3 reads TGCGCCAGCAGCCAAGAACGGCGCTACGAGCAGTACTTC. This encodes CASSQERRYEQYF.